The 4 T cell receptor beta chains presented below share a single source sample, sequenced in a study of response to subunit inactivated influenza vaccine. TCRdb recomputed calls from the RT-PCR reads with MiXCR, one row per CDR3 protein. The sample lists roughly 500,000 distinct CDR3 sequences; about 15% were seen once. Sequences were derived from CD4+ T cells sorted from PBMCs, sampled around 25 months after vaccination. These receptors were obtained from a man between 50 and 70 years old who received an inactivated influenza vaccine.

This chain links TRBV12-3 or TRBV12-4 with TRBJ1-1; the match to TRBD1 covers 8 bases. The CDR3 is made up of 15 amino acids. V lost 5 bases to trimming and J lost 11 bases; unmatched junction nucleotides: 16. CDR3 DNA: TGTGCCAGCAGTCCAGGGGGCCTGTTACAAGGAATGGCTTTCTTT. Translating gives CASSPGGLLQGMAFF.

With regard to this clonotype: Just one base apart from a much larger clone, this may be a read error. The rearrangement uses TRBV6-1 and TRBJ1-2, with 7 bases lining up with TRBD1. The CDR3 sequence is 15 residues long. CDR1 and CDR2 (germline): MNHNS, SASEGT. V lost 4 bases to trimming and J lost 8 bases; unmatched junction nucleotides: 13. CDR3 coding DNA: TGTGCCAGCAGTGCCCAGAACAGGGGATTGGTGGGCTACACCTTC. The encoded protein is CASSAQNRGLVGYTF.

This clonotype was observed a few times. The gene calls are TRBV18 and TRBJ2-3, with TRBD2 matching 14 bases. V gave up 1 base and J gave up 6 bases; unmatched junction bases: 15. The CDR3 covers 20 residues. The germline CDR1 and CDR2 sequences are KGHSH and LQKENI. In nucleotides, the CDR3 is TGTGCCAGCTCACCACTTCTCTCCGGGACTAGCGGGAGTAGATTCGATACGCAGTATTTT. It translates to CASSPLLSGTSGSRFDTQYF.

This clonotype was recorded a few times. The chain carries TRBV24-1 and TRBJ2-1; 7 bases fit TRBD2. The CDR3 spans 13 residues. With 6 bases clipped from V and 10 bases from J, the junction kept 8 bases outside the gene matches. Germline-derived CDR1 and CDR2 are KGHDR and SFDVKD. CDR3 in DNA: TGTGCCACCAGTCCTAGCGGCCTCAGGGAGCAGTTCTTC. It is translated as CATSPSGLREQFF.